The 29 T cell receptor beta chains given below trace back to one sample, sequenced in a study of shared clonotypes between healthy human individuals. This table comes from immunoSEQ multiplex PCR, and its TCRdb copy is limited to in-frame clones, with some not included. Among roughly 660,000 clones listed, 90% were seen once. The sample consisted of memory CD8+ T cells from PBMCs. Subset specified: CD45RO+ cells pooled with CCR7-negative TemRA cells. Every receptor here comes from a man aged 18 to 30 in good health. Some clones in this sample may be carry-over from other donors' samples.

The rearrangement joins TRBV4-1 to TRBJ2-7; D might be TRBD1 (6 bases). The CDR3 length is 12 residues. V was shortened by 4 bases and J by 5 bases, with 9 bases between the two germline ends. CDR1 and CDR2 (germline): MGHRA, YSYEKL. The CDR3 bases are TGCGCCAGCAGCCCCAGGGACAACGAGCAGTACTTC. Residues: CASSPRDNEQYF.

The chain uses TRBV7-9 and TRBJ1-5, with 9 bases aligning to TRBD1. This CDR3 has 14 amino acids. The trim removed 5 bases at V and 9 bases at J, leaving 8 bases unmatched. Germline CDR1 is SEHNR and CDR2 is FQNEAQ (reference sequence). The CDR3: CASSQDRGRGPQHF. CDR3 coding DNA: TGTGCCAGCAGCCAAGACAGGGGGAGAGGGCCCCAGCATTTT.

The rearrangement uses TRBV5-6 and TRBJ1-3, with D maybe TRBD1 (6 bases). V was shortened by 0 bases and J by 4 bases, with 11 bases between the two germline ends. This CDR3 spans 15 amino acids. Germline V gene sequence: CDR1 SGHDT, CDR2 YYEEEE. The CDR3 sequence: CASSLVRGGGNTIYF. The CDR3 DNA reads as TGTGCCAGCAGCTTGGTCAGGGGTGGAGGAAACACCATATATTTT.

The gene calls are TRBV6-1 and TRBJ1-5; D is possibly TRBD1 (5 bases). Trimming took off 1 base at V and 6 bases at J, with 13 bases between the two ends. The germline V gene encodes CDR1 MNHNS and CDR2 SASEGT. CDR3 length: 15 residues. CDR3 loop: CASSEGGGDGQPQHF. CDR3 DNA sequence: TGTGCCAGCAGTGAAGGGGGAGGGGATGGTCAGCCCCAGCATTTT.

The chain uses TRBV5-4 and TRBJ2-3; 9 bases line up with TRBD2. This CDR3 spans 17 amino acids. V dropped 4 bases and J dropped 5; count of bases not matched to a gene: 14. Per germline, CDR1 SGHNT and CDR2 YYREEE (reference sequence). CDR3 bases: TGTGCCAGCAGCACCCGCGGTGCGGGAGGGTTTTTAGATACGCAGTATTTT. Translating it yields CASSTRGAGGFLDTQYF.

The chain carries TRBV4-3 and TRBJ2-7; 8 bases are shared with TRBD2. This CDR3 is built from 16 residues. V was clipped by 0 bases and J by 7 bases; unmatched bases: 11. Germline CDR1 reads LGHNA; CDR2 reads YSLEER. The CDR3 nucleotides read TGCGCCAGCAGCCAAGACTTAGCGGGATCAAGGGCGGAGCAGTACTTC. As protein: CASSQDLAGSRAEQYF.

The V call is TRBV29-1, the J call TRBJ1-1; TRBD1 might be the D (6 bases). Germline V CDR1 and CDR2: SQVTM, ANQGSEA. The CDR3 runs 14 residues. The germline V and J ends were trimmed by 7 bases and 3 bases, with 18 bases remaining between them. CDR3 nucleotide sequence: TGCAGCGCCGGGGGCCTCCTAGGGCACACTGAAGCTTTCTTT. Amino acid sequence: CSAGGLLGHTEAFF.

This chain links TRBV28 with TRBJ2-7; D may match TRBD1 or TRBD2 (5 bases each). The ends were cut back, 4 bases at V and 3 bases at J, with 16 bases in the middle. Germline-derived CDR1 and CDR2 are MDHEN and SYDVKM. The CDR3 contains 15 residues. The CDR3 DNA sequence: TGTGCCAGCAGTTCCCCCCGGGACCCCCTCTACGAGCAGTACTTC. Encoded protein: CASSSPRDPLYEQYF.

The chain uses TRBV29-1 and TRBJ2-1; 8 bases agree with TRBD1. V was clipped by 3 bases and J by 4 bases; unmatched bases: 8. Germline-derived CDR1 and CDR2 are SQVTM and ANQGSEA. This CDR3 comprises 15 residues. As DNA, the CDR3 is TGCAGCGTTGAGTCCCAGGGGGCGATTTACAATGAGCAGTTCTTC. This encodes CSVESQGAIYNEQFF.

The chain recombines TRBV4-2 with TRBJ2-7, with D unclear. V was cut by 0 bases and J by 4 bases, with 7 bases left in between. The CDR3 has 13 amino acids. Germline assignment: CDR1 LGHNA and CDR2 YNFKEQ. The CDR3 protein is CASSQDYGYEQYF. CDR3 bases: TGTGCCAGCAGCCAAGATTACGGGTACGAGCAGTACTTC.

The chain uses TRBV2 and TRBJ1-2; a possible D gene is TRBD1 (5 bases). This CDR3 region has 15 residues. V was cut by 5 bases and J by 3 bases, with 16 bases left in between. Germline lookup yields CDR1 SNHLY and CDR2 FYNNEI. The CDR3 sequence: CASSSGGFRDYGYTF. Written as DNA, the CDR3 is TGTGCCAGCAGTTCCGGGGGATTTCGTGACTATGGCTACACCTTC.

The chain is built from TRBV7-9 and TRBJ1-1; D is unresolved. The V end was cut by 6 bases, the J end by 6 bases, with 11 bases between. Germline V lookup: CDR1 SEHNR, CDR2 FQNEAQ (reference sequence). This CDR3 is built from 12 residues. This CDR3 reads CASSQKKAEAFF. The CDR3 nucleotides read TGTGCCAGCAGTCAAAAAAAAGCTGAAGCTTTCTTT.

The chain recombines TRBV6-1 with TRBJ1-5; no reliable D call. CDR3 length: 16 amino acids. In germline, CDR1 is MNHNS, CDR2 SASEGT. The germline V and J ends were trimmed by 1 base and 0 bases, with 10 bases remaining between them. The CDR3 DNA reads TGTGCCAGCAGTGAAGTAGCGGTTTATAGCAATCAGCCCCAGCATTTT. This encodes CASSEVAVYSNQPQHF.

The V call is TRBV6-4, the J call TRBJ1-1, with a tentative D call TRBD1 (5 bases). This CDR3 contains 13 residues. Deletions cut 0 bases from V and 7 bases from J, with 9 bases between. Germline V CDR1 and CDR2: MRHNA, SNTAGT. DNA of the CDR3: TGTGCCAGCAGTGACTCCTGGGGGAGTGAAGCTTTCTTT. It is translated as CASSDSWGSEAFF.

The chain couples TRBV28 to TRBJ2-1, with no clear D. Germline V gene sequence: CDR1 MDHEN, CDR2 SYDVKM. V lost 5 bases to trimming and J lost 4 bases, with 15 bases between them. The CDR3 length is 15 residues. The CDR3 nucleotides are TGTGCCAGCAGTACCCAGAGTGGGATTTACAATGAGCAGTTCTTC. Translating it yields CASSTQSGIYNEQFF. The full variable domain, its missing parts supplied by reference TRBV28 and TRBJ2-1, is DVKVTQSSRYLVKRTGEKVFLECVQDMDHENMFWYRQDPGLGLRLIYFSYDVKMKEKGDIPEGYSVSREKKERFSLILESASTNQTSMYLCASSTQSGIYNEQFFGPGTRLTVL.

V is TRBV9 and J is TRBJ2-2; D unclear. The V gene lost 2 bases and the J gene lost 7 bases, with 9 bases spanning the gap. The CDR3 extends over 13 amino acids. Germline V lookup: CDR1 SGDLS, CDR2 YYNGEE. The CDR3 protein is CASSVGDGGELFF. DNA of the CDR3: TGTGCCAGCAGCGTTGGTGACGGCGGGGAGCTGTTTTTT.

The chain carries TRBV7-9 and TRBJ2-3, with 13 nucleotides matching TRBD2. V gave up 6 bases and J gave up 4 bases; unmatched junction bases: 13. The length of the CDR3 is 18 residues. Germline V gives CDR1 SEHNR, CDR2 FQNEAQ (reference sequence). The CDR3 nucleotides read TGTGCCAGCAGACCCCCACTAGCGGGAGGGCCGGGGGCAGATACGCAGTATTTT. It encodes CASRPPLAGGPGADTQYF.

The J gene is TRBJ2-4, the V gene TRBV11-2; tentative D call: TRBD2 (6 bases). The CDR3 has 16 residues. V shed 1 base and J shed 1 base, with 11 bases lying between them. Germline CDR1 SGHAT, CDR2 FQNNGV. CDR3 in DNA: TGTGCCAGCAGCTTAGGTTCGGGAGCGGCCAAAAACATTCAGTACTTC. It codes for CASSLGSGAAKNIQYF. Supplemented by reference TRBV11-2 and TRBJ2-4, the full variable domain reads EAGVAQSPRYKIIEKRQSVAFWCNPISGHATLYWYQQILGQGPKLLIQFQNNGVVDDSQLPKDRFSAERLKGVDSTLKIQPAKLEDSAVYLCASSLGSGAAKNIQYFGAGTRLSVL.

Worth noting for this clone: The junction does not match germline at one end; this may be a read error. V usage is TRBV27 and J usage is TRBJ2-2; weak D call: TRBD1 (6 bases). Germline CDR1 MNHEY, CDR2 SMNVEV (reference sequence). There are 20 residues in the CDR3. For the CDR3, the DNA is TGTGCCAGCAGTTTCCACCTCCGACAGGCTACTTCCCCGAACGCCGGGGAGCTGTTTTTT. Its protein is CASSFHLRQATSPNAGELFF.

V is TRBV12-5 and J is TRBJ2-3, with 8 bases identical to TRBD1. The J segment lost 11 bases and the V segment lost 3 bases, leaving 4 bases of the junction unmatched. Per the germline V gene, CDR1 is LGHNT and CDR2 is FRNRAP. CDR3 length: 12 amino acids. The CDR3 bases are TGTGCTAGTGGTTTTGGACAGGGCCAGCAGTATTTT. It translates to CASGFGQGQQYF. Drawing the rest from reference TRBV12-5 and TRBJ2-3, the complete variable domain is DARVTQTPRHKVTEMGQEVTMRCQPILGHNTVFWYRQTMMQGLELLAYFRNRAPLDDSGMPKDRFSAEMPDATLATLKIQPSEPRDSAVYFCASGFGQGQQYFGPGTRLTVL.

Only one count was recorded for this clone. The rearrangement joins TRBV10-3 to TRBJ2-1; 7 positions match TRBD2. This CDR3 spans 16 amino acids. V lost 4 bases, J lost 3 bases, and 9 bases stayed unmatched. The germline V gene has CDR1 ENHRY and CDR2 SYGVKD. CDR3 region: CAISALIPGGYNEQFF. CDR3 nucleotide sequence: TGTGCCATCAGTGCCCTGATCCCGGGGGGCTACAATGAGCAGTTCTTC.

J is TRBJ2-2 and V is TRBV4-3; D uncertain. Trimming removed 5 bases from V and 7 bases from J, with 8 bases in between. Germline V lookup: CDR1 LGHNA, CDR2 YSLEER. The CDR3 runs to 12 residues. For the CDR3, the DNA is TGCGCCAGCAGCTATGTTGACGGGGAGCTGTTTTTT. Translated: CASSYVDGELFF.

This chain joins TRBV6-4 and TRBJ2-1; 12 nucleotides line up with TRBD2. Trimming cost V 5 bases and J 8 bases; bases outside gene matches: 7. The CDR3 totals 15 residues. From germline, CDR1 is MRHNA and CDR2 SNTAGT. CDR3 sequence reads: CASSMTSGSTDEQFF. For the CDR3, the DNA is TGTGCCAGCAGTATGACTAGCGGGAGTACCGATGAGCAGTTCTTC.

V and J are TRBV27 and TRBJ1-4; D gene unclear. Germline loops: CDR1 MNHEY, CDR2 SMNVEV (reference sequence). The CDR3 totals 15 residues. Trimming pared 4 bases from V and 8 bases from J, leaving 17 bases between. The CDR3 is CASSSSPVAVEKLFF. The CDR3 nucleotides read TGTGCCAGCAGTTCCTCCCCCGTTGCGGTGGAAAAACTGTTTTTT.

V usage is TRBV5-4 and J usage is TRBJ2-2, with D maybe TRBD1 (6 bases). Germline V gene sequence: CDR1 SGHNT, CDR2 YYREEE (reference sequence). With 0 bases removed from V and 3 bases from J, the gap between germline ends came to 15 bases. The CDR3 spans 17 residues. The CDR3 DNA sequence: TGTGCCAGCAGCTTGGCACAGGGCCGGGGTGACACCGGGGAGCTGTTTTTT. Protein product: CASSLAQGRGDTGELFF.

The chain employs TRBV27 and TRBJ1-1; the D gene is possibly TRBD1 (5 bases). The CDR3 sequence is 15 residues long. Deletions cut 3 bases from V and 4 bases from J, with 15 bases between. Germline-derived CDR1 and CDR2 are MNHEY and SMNVEV (reference sequence). CDR3 protein: CASSFQSGPSTEAFF. The DNA for the CDR3 is TGTGCCAGCAGTTTCCAATCGGGGCCGAGCACTGAAGCTTTCTTT.

The J gene is TRBJ2-7, the V gene TRBV7-9; a weak D match, TRBD1 (5 bases). Germline-derived CDR1 and CDR2 are SEHNR and FQNEAQ (reference sequence). This CDR3 contains 13 residues. The germline V and J ends were trimmed by 1 base and 6 bases, with 10 bases remaining between them. The CDR3 loop is CASSLGGFREQYF. The CDR3 DNA sequence: TGTGCCAGCAGCTTAGGGGGCTTCCGCGAGCAGTACTTC.

The rearrangement uses TRBV27 and TRBJ2-1; 7 bases are a match to TRBD1. Germline V CDR1 and CDR2: MNHEY, SMNVEV (reference sequence). The CDR3 runs 16 residues. V dropped 3 bases and J dropped 7; count of bases not matched to a gene: 12. The CDR3 sequence: CASSFPTGQGVNEQFF. DNA for the CDR3: TGTGCCAGCAGTTTCCCAACGGGGCAGGGGGTGAATGAGCAGTTCTTC.

This clone came up a few times. This chain connects TRBV7-9 to TRBJ1-4, with D hard to call. The CDR3 runs to 12 residues. V gave up 4 bases and J gave up 12 bases, with 12 bases separating them. Germline V gives CDR1 SEHNR, CDR2 FQNEAQ (reference sequence). The CDR3 DNA reads TGTGCCAGCAGCTACGGACCCGGCGAACTGTTTTTT. It codes for CASSYGPGELFF.